Listed below are T cell receptor beta chains from one sample, sequenced in a study of T cell responses to AZD1222 COVID-19 vaccine. Clones were read by immunoSEQ multiplex PCR, and TCRdb kept only the in-frame ones, dropping some. Of approximately 150,000 clones detected, around 90% appear once; the ten largest clones hold 7.5% to 9.5%. Sequences were derived from peripheral blood, sampled 28 days after the second dose of the MenACWY control vaccine. The receptors originated from an adult who received the MenACWY meningococcal vaccine as a control. Both conserved end residues are part of each CDR3. Fields, in order: D gene, clone size, J gene, V gene, CDR3 protein, CDR3 DNA. The D gene is left open where the match is weak. The size of a clone is reported for some rows only, either as once, few or many, or as a class for expanded clones.

>.|.|TRBJ2-2|TRBV6-5
CASTSGRGAGGELFF
TGTGCCAGCACTTCTGGTCGGGGGGCAGGCGGGGAGCTGTTTTTT
>.|.|TRBJ1-5|TRBV6-5
CASQTGINQPQHF
TGTGCCAGTCAAACAGGGATCAATCAGCCCCAGCATTTT
>.|.|TRBJ1-5|TRBV6-6
CASSPGGPQHF
TGTGCCAGCAGCCCCGGGGGGCCCCAGCATTTT
>TRBD1|few|TRBJ1-6|TRBV3-1/TRBV3-2
CASSQENRGNSPLHF
TGTGCCAGCAGCCAAGAGAACAGGGGCAATTCACCCCTCCACTTT
>.|.|TRBJ1-6|TRBV11-3
CASSYFPDSYFIVHSPLHF
TGTGCCAGCAGCTATTTTCCGGACAGTTACTTTATAGTCCATTCACCCCTCCACTTT
>.|.|TRBJ2-1|TRBV29-1
CSGADRISYNEQFF
TGCAGCGGGGCTGACCGAATCAGCTACAATGAGCAGTTCTTC
>.|.|TRBJ2-7|TRBV5-1
CASSAGTLFYEQYF
TGCGCCAGCAGCGCCGGGACCTTATTCTACGAGCAGTACTTC
>.|once|TRBJ2-5|TRBV6-5
CASSYGTQETQYF
TGTGCCAGCAGTTACGGGACACAAGAGACCCAGTACTTC
>.|.|TRBJ2-2|TRBV19
CASSIFVTAGELFF
TGTGCCAGTAGTATTTTTGTCACGGCCGGGGAGCTGTTTTTT
>.|.|TRBJ1-3|TRBV5-1
CASSEGGLGVPRNTIYF
TGCGCCAGCAGCGAGGGTGGGCTCGGCGTCCCCCGGAACACCATATATTTT
>.|.|TRBJ2-6|TRBV6-5
CASSYEGSSGANVLTF
TGTGCCAGCAGTTACGAGGGCAGCTCTGGGGCCAACGTCCTGACTTTC
>TRBD2|.|TRBJ2-5|TRBV2
CASSDTRGGTETQYF
TGTGCCAGCAGTGATACCCGCGGGGGAACAGAGACCCAGTACTTC
>TRBD1|.|TRBJ2-7|TRBV5-6
CASSSFNRDSSSYEQYF
TGTGCCAGCAGCTCATTTAACCGGGACAGCAGCTCCTACGAGCAGTACTTC
>.|.|TRBJ1-4|TRBV28
CASSFDATNEKLFF
TGTGCCAGCAGTTTCGACGCAACTAATGAAAAACTGTTTTTT
>TRBD2|.|TRBJ2-1|TRBV18
CASSRTSGSALGSYNEQFF
TGTGCCAGCTCACGGACTAGCGGGAGCGCTCTCGGCTCCTACAATGAGCAGTTCTTC
>.|once|TRBJ1-1|TRBV7-8
CASSLDVNTEAFF
TGTGCCAGCAGCTTGGACGTAAACACTGAAGCTTTCTTT
>.|.|TRBJ2-4|TRBV2
CASSVGAGTGYF
.
>.|once|TRBJ1-5|TRBV11-2
CASSLTGSNQPQHF
TGTGCCAGCAGCTTAACAGGGAGCAATCAGCCCCAGCATTTT
>TRBD1|once|TRBJ1-1|TRBV28
CASSPPGQLNTEAFF
TGTGCCAGCAGTCCGCCGGGACAGCTGAACACTGAAGCTTTCTTT
>.|.|TRBJ1-1|TRBV30
CAWSDPTDRNEAFF
TGTGCCTGGAGTGACCCGACAGACCGAAATGAAGCTTTCTTT
>.|.|TRBJ1-6|TRBV24-1
CATSDLAGAAPPLHF
TGTGCCACCAGTGATTTGGCAGGGGCCGCTCCACCCCTCCACTTT
>.|.|TRBJ2-1|TRBV7-2
CASSFGYGHNEQFF
TGTGCCAGCAGCTTTGGTTATGGACACAATGAGCAGTTCTTC
>.|.|TRBJ1-5|TRBV5-5
CASSLDMVGQPQHF
TGTGCCAGCAGCTTGGACATGGTCGGACAGCCCCAGCATTTT
>.|.|TRBJ2-7|TRBV5-1
CASSLDLSSYEQYF
TGCGCCAGCAGCTTGGATCTCAGCTCCTACGAGCAGTACTTC
>TRBD1|.|TRBJ2-7|TRBV6-1
CASRPGGAKYEQYF
TGTGCCAGCAGACCAGGGGGCGCAAAATACGAGCAGTACTTC
>.|.|TRBJ1-3|TRBV9
CASSEAASGNTIYF
TGTGCCAGCAGCGAGGCGGCCTCTGGAAACACCATATATTTT
>.|.|TRBJ1-3|TRBV7-9
CASSPTGPGNTIYF
TGTGCCAGCAGCCCGACAGGTCCCGGAAACACCATATATTTT
>.|.|TRBJ1-1|TRBV20-1
CSASSVNTEAFF
TGCAGTGCTAGTTCAGTGAACACTGAAGCTTTCTTT
>TRBD2|.|TRBJ2-3|TRBV3-1/TRBV3-2
CASSQTSGRWTDTQYF
TGTGCCAGCAGCCAGACTAGCGGGAGGTGGACAGATACGCAGTATTTT
>TRBD1|.|TRBJ1-1|TRBV5-5
CASNSRTGGVVNTEAFF
TGTGCCAGCAACTCGAGGACAGGGGGAGTGGTGAACACTGAAGCTTTCTTT
>.|.|TRBJ1-1|TRBV7-2
CASSFGADTEAFF
TGTGCCAGCAGCTTCGGGGCGGACACTGAAGCTTTCTTT
>TRBD2|.|TRBJ2-5|TRBV9
CASSREVRVETQYF
TGTGCCAGCAGCCGGGAGGTGAGGGTTGAGACCCAGTACTTC
>.|.|TRBJ2-1|TRBV7-9
CASSLSIHNEQFF
TGTGCCAGCAGCTTATCAATACACAATGAGCAGTTCTTC
>.|.|TRBJ2-5|TRBV5-1
CASSLLFQETQYF
TGCGCCAGCAGCTTGCTGTTCCAAGAGACCCAGTACTTC
>TRBD2|.|TRBJ2-1|TRBV9
CASSARTSGSLNEQFF
TGTGCCAGCAGCGCGCGGACTAGCGGGAGTCTTAATGAGCAGTTCTTC
>.|.|TRBJ2-5|TRBV27
CASSLRGRETQYF
TGTGCCAGCAGTTTACGGGGTAGAGAGACCCAGTACTTC
>.|.|TRBJ1-2|TRBV15
CATSNHPGAGDYGYTF
TGTGCCACCAGCAACCATCCAGGGGCAGGGGACTATGGCTACACCTTC
>TRBD1|.|TRBJ1-4|TRBV11-2
CASNPTGSGEKLFF
TGTGCCAGCAACCCGACAGGGTCGGGTGAAAAACTGTTTTTT
>TRBD1|once|TRBJ1-6|TRBV7-9
CASSLATGGSPLHF
TGTGCCAGCAGCTTAGCGACAGGGGGATCACCCCTCCACTTT
>.|.|TRBJ1-2|TRBV4-1
CASSQDGYGYTF
TGCGCCAGCAGCCAAGATGGGTATGGCTACACCTTC
>TRBD2|.|TRBJ2-3|TRBV6-2/TRBV6-3
CASSPLRSGGAQYF
TGTGCCAGCAGTCCCCTACGAAGCGGGGGGGCGCAGTATTTT
>.|once|TRBJ2-3|TRBV2
CASDTTPDTQYF
TGTGCCAGCGATACTACACCAGATACGCAGTATTTT
>.|.|TRBJ2-2|TRBV9
CASSVEWVAAGELFF
TGTGCCAGCAGCGTAGAATGGGTAGCCGCCGGGGAGCTGTTTTTT
>TRBD1|once|TRBJ2-7|TRBV14
CASSQRTGGLYEQYF
TGTGCCAGCAGCCAACGGACAGGGGGCTTGTACGAGCAGTACTTC
>.|.|TRBJ1-2|TRBV6-1
CASSEVGQGVNGYTF
TGTGCCAGCAGTGAGGTAGGGCAGGGCGTTAATGGCTACACCTTC
>.|.|TRBJ2-5|TRBV28
CASSLSHKETQYF
TGTGCCAGCAGTTTATCCCACAAAGAGACCCAGTACTTC
>TRBD1|.|TRBJ2-6|TRBV11-3
CASSLGQGKSGANVLTF
TGTGCCAGCAGCTTAGGACAGGGGAAATCCGGGGCCAACGTCCTGACTTTC
>.|.|TRBJ1-3|TRBV11-3
CASSPGDSGNTIYF
TGTGCCAGCAGCCCAGGAGACTCTGGAAACACCATATATTTT
>TRBD1|.|TRBJ2-7|TRBV11-3
CASSLDRGLYEQYF
TGTGCCAGCAGCTTAGACAGGGGGCTCTACGAGCAGTACTTC
>.|.|TRBJ2-7|TRBV10-2
CASSDPTRTASRYEQYF
TGCGCCAGCAGTGACCCTACTAGGACCGCCAGTCGGTACGAGCAGTACTTC
>.|.|TRBJ1-1|TRBV29-1
CSVHLTTDLNTEAFF
TGCAGCGTCCACCTCACGACAGATTTGAACACTGAAGCTTTCTTT
>.|.|TRBJ2-2|TRBV5-4
CASSSEAVGTGELFF
TGTGCCAGCAGCTCGGAGGCTGTGGGCACCGGGGAGCTGTTTTTT
>.|once|TRBJ1-4|TRBV12-3/TRBV12-4
CASSLDSQGKLFF
TGTGCCAGCAGTTTGGACAGTCAAGGAAAACTGTTTTTT
>.|.|TRBJ2-4|TRBV28
CASQRVGKNIQYF
TGTGCCAGCCAGAGGGTTGGAAAAAACATTCAGTACTTC
>TRBD1|.|TRBJ1-6|TRBV28
CASSIDRGNYNSPLHF
TGTGCCAGCAGCATAGACAGGGGGAACTATAATTCACCCCTCCACTTT
>TRBD1|.|TRBJ1-6|TRBV28
CASSRDRVYNSPLHF
TGTGCCAGCAGCAGGGACAGGGTCTATAATTCACCCCTCCACTTT
>.|.|TRBJ2-2|TRBV11-2
CASSLAGLGPGELFF
TGTGCCAGCAGCTTAGCGGGTCTAGGTCCCGGGGAGCTGTTTTTT
>TRBD1|.|TRBJ1-6|TRBV15
CATSRATGTGFSPLHF
TGTGCCACCAGCAGAGCGACCGGGACAGGGTTTTCACCCCTCCACTTT
>.|.|TRBJ1-5|TRBV19
CASSGGGSTGRHQPQHF
TGTGCCAGTTCGGGAGGGGGATCGACAGGTCGCCATCAGCCCCAGCATTTT